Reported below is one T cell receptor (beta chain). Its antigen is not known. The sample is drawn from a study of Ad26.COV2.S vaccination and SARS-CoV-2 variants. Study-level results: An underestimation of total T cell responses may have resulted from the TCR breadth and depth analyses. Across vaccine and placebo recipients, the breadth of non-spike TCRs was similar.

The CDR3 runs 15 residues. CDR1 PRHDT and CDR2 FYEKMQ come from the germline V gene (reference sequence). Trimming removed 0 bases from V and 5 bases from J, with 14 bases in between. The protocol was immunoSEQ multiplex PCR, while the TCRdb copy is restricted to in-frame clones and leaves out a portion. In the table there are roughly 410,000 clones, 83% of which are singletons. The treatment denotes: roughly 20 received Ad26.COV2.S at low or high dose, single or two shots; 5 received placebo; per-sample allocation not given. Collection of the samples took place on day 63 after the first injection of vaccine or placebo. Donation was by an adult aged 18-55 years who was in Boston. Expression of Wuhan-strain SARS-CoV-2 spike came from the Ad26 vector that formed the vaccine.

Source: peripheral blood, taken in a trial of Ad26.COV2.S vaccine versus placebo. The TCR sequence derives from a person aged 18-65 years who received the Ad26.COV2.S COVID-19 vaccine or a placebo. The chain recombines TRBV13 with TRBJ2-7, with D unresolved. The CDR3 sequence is CASSLGGAVNDEQYF. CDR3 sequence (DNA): TGTGCCAGCAGCTTAGGTGGCGCCGTGAACGACGAGCAGTACTTC.